The 11 T cell receptor beta chains in this list originate from one sample, sequenced in a study of blood T cell repertoires in COVID-19. Clones were read by immunoSEQ multiplex PCR, and TCRdb kept only the in-frame ones, dropping some. The repertoire has some 110,000 clones, roughly two thirds of them found once; the top ten carry approximately 0.9%. The specimen sequenced was peripheral blood. These receptors all come from a human donor with acute or convalescent COVID-19. The donor label of this sample is uncertain.

V is TRBV11-2 and J is TRBJ1-2, with 7 bases identical to TRBD1. The CDR3 consists of 15 residues. With 5 bases clipped from V and 3 bases from J, the junction kept 9 bases outside the gene matches. Germline V gene sequence: CDR1 SGHAT, CDR2 FQNNGV. The CDR3 loop is CASSQTGKLDYGYTF. The CDR3 nucleotides read TGTGCCAGCAGCCAGACAGGGAAGCTGGACTATGGCTACACCTTC.

The chain couples TRBV2 to TRBJ2-5, with D tentatively TRBD2 (6 bases). V lost 2 bases and J 4 bases, leaving 14 bases between the germline ends. The CDR3 runs to 15 residues. Germline V CDR1 and CDR2: SNHLY, FYNNEI. The CDR3 DNA sequence: TGTGCCAGCAGTGAATCCCTGGGAGGAGCAGAGACCCAGTACTTC. Protein product: CASSESLGGAETQYF.

This chain joins TRBV4-1 and TRBJ1-1; maybe TRBD1 (6 bases). V was pared by 6 bases and J by 0 bases, with 11 bases between. The CDR3 sequence is 14 residues long. The germline gives CDR1 MGHRA, CDR2 YSYEKL. The CDR3 bases are TGCGCCAGCAGACCAGGGGCGGTGAACACTGAAGCTTTCTTT. Encoded protein: CASRPGAVNTEAFF.

The rearrangement joins TRBV11-2 to TRBJ1-1; D is ambiguous. The CDR3 consists of 13 residues. Per germline, CDR1 SGHAT and CDR2 FQNNGV. Between the trimmed V and J ends, which lost 1 base and 7 bases, there was a span of 10 bases. The CDR3: CASSLAGTYEAFF. In DNA form, the CDR3 reads TGTGCCAGCAGCTTAGCAGGAACTTATGAAGCTTTCTTT. The whole variable domain, filled in from reference TRBV11-2 and TRBJ1-1, reads EAGVAQSPRYKIIEKRQSVAFWCNPISGHATLYWYQQILGQGPKLLIQFQNNGVVDDSQLPKDRFSAERLKGVDSTLKIQPAKLEDSAVYLCASSLAGTYEAFFGQGTRLTVV.

The rearrangement joins TRBV6-6 to TRBJ1-2; D is uncertain. The V gene lost 0 bases and the J gene lost 5 bases, with 7 bases spanning the gap. This CDR3 spans 13 amino acids. The germline CDR1 and CDR2 sequences are MNHNY and SVGAGI (reference sequence). CDR3 bases: TGTGCCAGCAGTTACTCCCCCCTATATGGCTACACCTTC. As protein: CASSYSPLYGYTF.

This chain uses TRBV7-9 with TRBJ2-1; D gene unclear. Deletions cut 0 bases from V and 5 bases from J, with 8 bases between. Germline V gene data show CDR1 as SEHNR and CDR2 as FQNEAQ (reference sequence). The CDR3 length is 14 residues. The CDR3 protein is CASSLALENNEQFF. The CDR3 nucleotides are TGTGCCAGCAGCTTAGCGCTGGAGAACAATGAGCAGTTCTTC.

In this sample, this clone is medium-sized (0.01 to 0.1%). The chain carries TRBV5-1 and TRBJ1-3; possibly TRBD1 for D (6 bases). The CDR3 is 14 residues long. CDR1 and CDR2 from the germline V gene are SGHRS and YFSETQ. Trimming shortened V by 0 bases and J by 2 bases, and 6 bases separated the two germline ends. The CDR3 region has the DNA TGCGCCAGCAGCTTGGCAGGGGCTGGAAACACCATATATTTT. Translation gives CASSLAGAGNTIYF.

V is TRBV4-1 and J is TRBJ2-7; TRBD2 matches at 13 bases. The CDR3 loop spans 18 amino acids. V was clipped by 4 bases and J by 3 bases; unmatched bases: 12. Germline-derived CDR1 and CDR2 are MGHRA and YSYEKL. CDR3 nucleotide sequence: TGCGCCAGCAGCCTCGAATGGGGACTAGCGGGGTCCTACTACGAGCAGTACTTC. Translating it yields CASSLEWGLAGSYYEQYF.

This clone was detected many times. The chain is built from TRBV7-9 and TRBJ2-7, with D possibly TRBD2 on 6 matching bases. V lost 7 bases to trimming and J lost 5 bases, with 24 bases between them. The germline gives CDR1 SEHNR, CDR2 FQNEAQ (reference sequence). This CDR3 is built from 16 residues. The chain's CDR3 is CASTQGWGRESHEQYF. The CDR3 bases are TGTGCCAGCACCCAAGGATGGGGACGGGAGTCTCACGAGCAGTACTTC.

This clone has only a few counts. The chain links TRBV30 to TRBJ2-2, with 9 bases that match TRBD2. V was pared by 0 bases and J by 1 base, with 9 bases of the junction left unmatched. Germline lookup yields CDR1 GTSNPN and CDR2 SVGIG (reference sequence). The CDR3 extends over 18 amino acids. The CDR3 DNA reads TGTGCCTGGAGTGTCTTGGTTAGCGGGAGAAAGAACACCGGGGAGCTGTTTTTT. This translates into CAWSVLVSGRKNTGELFF.

The V call is TRBV4-1, the J call TRBJ1-2, with 9 positions matching TRBD1. V was pared by 4 bases and J by 6 bases, with 6 bases of the junction left unmatched. Germline values: CDR1 MGHRA, CDR2 YSYEKL. CDR3 length equals 14 residues. The CDR3 DNA is TGCGCCAGCAGCCCAACAGGGGGCCGTGATGGCTACACCTTC. Protein sequence: CASSPTGGRDGYTF.